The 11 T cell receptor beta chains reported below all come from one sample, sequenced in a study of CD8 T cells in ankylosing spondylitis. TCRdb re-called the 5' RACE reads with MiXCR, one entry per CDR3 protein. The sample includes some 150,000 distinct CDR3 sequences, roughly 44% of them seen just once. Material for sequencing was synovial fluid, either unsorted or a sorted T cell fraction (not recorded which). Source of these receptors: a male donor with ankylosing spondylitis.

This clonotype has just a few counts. CDR3 sequence (DNA): TGCGCCAGCAGCCGTAGCGGGAACTGGTACACAGATACGCAGTATTTT. This sequence encodes CASSRSGNWYTDTQYF. This sequence joins TRBV4-3 and TRBJ2-3; 8 positions agree with TRBD2. Germline loops: CDR1 LGHNA, CDR2 YSLEER. Unmatched junction bases numbered 8, after V lost 4 bases and J lost 2 bases. The CDR3 is made up of 16 amino acids.

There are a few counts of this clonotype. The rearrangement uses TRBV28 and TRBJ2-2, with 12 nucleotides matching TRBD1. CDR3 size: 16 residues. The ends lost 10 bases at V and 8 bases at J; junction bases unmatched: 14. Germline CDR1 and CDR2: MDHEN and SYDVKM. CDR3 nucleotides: TGTGCCACCCTAGGGGGGACAGGGGGCGAATCAGGGGAGCTGTTTTTT. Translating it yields CATLGGTGGESGELFF.

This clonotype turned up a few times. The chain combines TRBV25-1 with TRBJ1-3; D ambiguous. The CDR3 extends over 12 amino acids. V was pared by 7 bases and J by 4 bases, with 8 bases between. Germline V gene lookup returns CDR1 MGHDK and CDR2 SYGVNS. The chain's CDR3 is CASTNQGNTIYF. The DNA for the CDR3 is TGTGCCAGCACTAACCAGGGAAACACCATATATTTT.

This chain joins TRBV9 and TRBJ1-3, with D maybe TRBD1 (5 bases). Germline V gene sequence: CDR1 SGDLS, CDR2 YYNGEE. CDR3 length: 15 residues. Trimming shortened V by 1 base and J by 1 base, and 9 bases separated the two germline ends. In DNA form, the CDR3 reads TGTGCCAGCAGCGTAAAGGGGATTTCTGGAAACACCATATATTTT. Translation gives CASSVKGISGNTIYF.

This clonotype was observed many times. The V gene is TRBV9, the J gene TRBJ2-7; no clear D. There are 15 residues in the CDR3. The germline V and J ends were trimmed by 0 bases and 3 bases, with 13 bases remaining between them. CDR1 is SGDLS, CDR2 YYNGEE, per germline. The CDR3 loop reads CASSVGGGPDYEQYF. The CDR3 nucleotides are TGTGCCAGCAGCGTAGGTGGTGGCCCCGACTACGAGCAGTACTTC.

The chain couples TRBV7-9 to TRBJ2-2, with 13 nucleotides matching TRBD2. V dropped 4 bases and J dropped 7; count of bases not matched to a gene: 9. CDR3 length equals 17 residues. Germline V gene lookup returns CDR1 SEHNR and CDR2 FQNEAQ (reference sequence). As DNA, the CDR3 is TGTGCCAGCAGCTCGGGACTAGCGGGAAAAACGGTCGGGGAGCTGTTTTTT. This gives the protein CASSSGLAGKTVGELFF.

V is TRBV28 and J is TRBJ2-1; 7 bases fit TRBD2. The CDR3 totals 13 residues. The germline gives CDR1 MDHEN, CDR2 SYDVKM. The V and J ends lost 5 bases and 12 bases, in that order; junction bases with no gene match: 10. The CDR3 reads CASSRYLSGRQFF. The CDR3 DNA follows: TGTGCCAGCAGTCGCTACCTTAGCGGGCGGCAGTTCTTC.

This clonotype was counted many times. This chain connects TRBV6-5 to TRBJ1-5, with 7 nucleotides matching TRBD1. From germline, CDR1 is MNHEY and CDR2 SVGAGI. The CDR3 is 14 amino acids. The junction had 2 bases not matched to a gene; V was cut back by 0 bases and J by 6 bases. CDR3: CASSYSDRAQPQHF. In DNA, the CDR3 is TGTGCCAGCAGTTACTCCGACAGGGCTCAGCCCCAGCATTTT.

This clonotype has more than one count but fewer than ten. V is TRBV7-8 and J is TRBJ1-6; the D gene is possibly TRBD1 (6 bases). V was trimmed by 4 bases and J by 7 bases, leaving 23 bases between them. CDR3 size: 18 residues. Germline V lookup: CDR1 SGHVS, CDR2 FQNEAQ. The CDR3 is CASSSRFTGIVRNSPLHF. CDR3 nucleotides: TGTGCCAGCAGCTCTAGATTCACAGGGATAGTTAGGAATTCACCCCTCCACTTT.

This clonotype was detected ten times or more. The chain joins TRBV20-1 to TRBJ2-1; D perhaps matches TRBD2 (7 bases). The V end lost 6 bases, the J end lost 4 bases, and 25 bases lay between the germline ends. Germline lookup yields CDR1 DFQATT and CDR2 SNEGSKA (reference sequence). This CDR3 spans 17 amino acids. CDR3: CSANGGGGGLLYNEQFF. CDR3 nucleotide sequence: TGCAGTGCCAATGGCGGGGGCGGGGGCCTTCTTTACAATGAGCAGTTCTTC.

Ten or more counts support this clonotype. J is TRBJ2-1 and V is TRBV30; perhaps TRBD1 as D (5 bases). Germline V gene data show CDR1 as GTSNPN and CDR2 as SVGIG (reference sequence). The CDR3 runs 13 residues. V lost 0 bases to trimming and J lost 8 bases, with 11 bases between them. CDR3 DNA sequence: TGTGCCTGGAGTGTATTTACAGGTTATGAGCAGTTCTTC. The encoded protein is CAWSVFTGYEQFF.